This T cell receptor beta chain was captured by sequencing in a study of cytomegalovirus exposure and HLA in healthy donors. The PCR was carried out with 60 Vbeta primers and 13 Jbeta primers. Per the original data handling: Later reanalysis found around 74 million unique TCR beta chains, around 9.9 million of them shared. The protocol was immunoSEQ multiplex PCR, while the TCRdb copy is restricted to in-frame clones and leaves out a portion. Clone size and the V and J calls come from that table; the DNA yielded D and trimming. The table lists 150,000 or so clones. A word on this clone: The antigen is unknown.

CDR1 and CDR2 (germline): MGHRA, YSYEKL. Trimming left V 4 bases short and J 5 bases short, with 17 bases between. The CDR3 is 15 amino acids. The study's findings and limits: Cytomegalovirus-associated TCR beta chains were listed, numbering more than 150. A link between a missense DCLRE1C variant and TCR beta V- and J-gene trimming emerged from a later analysis. CMV serostatus was the only recorded immune exposure for donors.

V is TRBV4-1 and J is TRBJ1-1, with a weak D call TRBD1 (5 bases). Sequences were obtained from PBMCs. The TCR sequence derives from a woman aged 50 to 60 in good health and CMV-seronegative. The CDR3 spells CASSPEPQGSTEAFF. The CDR3 coding sequence is TGCGCCAGCAGCCCGGAACCCCAGGGAAGTACTGAAGCTTTCTTT.